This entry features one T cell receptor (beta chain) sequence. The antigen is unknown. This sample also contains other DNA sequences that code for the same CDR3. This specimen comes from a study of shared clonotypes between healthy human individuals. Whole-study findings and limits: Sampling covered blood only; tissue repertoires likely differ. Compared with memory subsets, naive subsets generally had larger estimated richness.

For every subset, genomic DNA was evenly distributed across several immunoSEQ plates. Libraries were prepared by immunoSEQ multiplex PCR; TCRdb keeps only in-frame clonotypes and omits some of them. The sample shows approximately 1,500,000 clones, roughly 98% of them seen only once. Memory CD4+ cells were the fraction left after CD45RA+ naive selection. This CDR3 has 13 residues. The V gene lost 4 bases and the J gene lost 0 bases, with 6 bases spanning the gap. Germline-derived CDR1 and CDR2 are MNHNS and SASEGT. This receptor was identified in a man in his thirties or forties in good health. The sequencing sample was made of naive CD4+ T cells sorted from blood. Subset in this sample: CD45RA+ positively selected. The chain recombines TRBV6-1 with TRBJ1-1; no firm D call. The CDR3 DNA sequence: TGTGCCAGCAGTGGGACGGTGAACACTGAAGCTTTCTTT. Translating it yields CASSGTVNTEAFF.